Shown below are 8 T cell receptor beta chains from a single sample sequenced in a study of blood T cell repertoires in COVID-19. Method: immunoSEQ multiplex PCR; TCRdb's copy keeps in-frame clones and lacks some. The data contain 100,000 to 110,000 clones, roughly 87% of them singletons. Material for sequencing was peripheral blood. The receptors here all came from a man younger than 40 in a cohort sampled during active COVID-19.

The chain recombines TRBV9 with TRBJ1-1; unclear D gene. Germline CDR1 is SGDLS and CDR2 is YYNGEE. CDR3 length equals 13 residues. Trimming took 0 bases from V and 6 from J, leaving 9 bases between them. CDR3 residues: CASSVAVSSEAFF. CDR3 DNA: TGTGCCAGCAGCGTAGCTGTTTCTTCTGAAGCTTTCTTT.

V usage is TRBV7-9 and J usage is TRBJ1-2; no reliable D call. Between the trimmed V and J ends, which lost 1 base and 8 bases, there was a span of 11 bases. Germline V gives CDR1 SEHNR, CDR2 FQNEAQ (reference sequence). This CDR3 has 13 amino acids. The CDR3 nucleotides read TGTGCCAGCAGCTTAGGGTCAGCTAGGGGCTACACCTTC. Amino acid sequence: CASSLGSARGYTF.

In DNA form, the CDR3 reads TGTGCCTGGAGTCCTGTAGATGAGCAGTTCTTC. This codes for CAWSPVDEQFF. J is TRBJ2-1 and V is TRBV30; D uncertain. V gave up 2 bases and J gave up 8 bases, with 7 bases separating them. The CDR3 extends over 11 amino acids. CDR1 is GTSNPN and CDR2 is SVGIG in the germline V gene (reference sequence).

The chain uses TRBV5-1 and TRBJ2-2; 13 bases line up with TRBD2. The CDR3 totals 16 residues. Germline V gives CDR1 SGHRS, CDR2 YFSETQ. The junction had 7 bases not matched to a gene; V was cut back by 4 bases and J by 7 bases. In DNA, the CDR3 is TGCGCCAGCAGCCCAAGGACTAGCGGGGGAAGCGGGGAGCTGTTTTTT. Amino acid sequence: CASSPRTSGGSGELFF.

The CDR3 here is CASEGIGTEAFF. CDR3 DNA sequence: TGTGCCAGCGAGGGTATTGGCACTGAAGCTTTCTTT. V gene TRBV13 combines with J gene TRBJ1-1; D is undetermined. V lost 8 bases, J lost 4 bases, and 11 bases lay in between. There are 12 residues in the CDR3. The germline CDR1 and CDR2 sequences are PRHDT and FYEKMQ (reference sequence).

The chain carries TRBV10-3 and TRBJ2-3; 11 positions agree with TRBD2. Germline CDR1 and CDR2: ENHRY and SYGVKD. The CDR3 is 15 residues long. The J segment lost 4 bases and the V segment lost 8 bases, leaving 8 bases of the junction unmatched. The CDR3 is CAIQGLAGGPDTQYF. As DNA, the CDR3 is TGTGCCATCCAGGGGCTAGCGGGGGGACCAGATACGCAGTATTTT.

The gene calls are TRBV7-2 and TRBJ1-4; possible D gene TRBD1, 5 bases. Deletions cut 5 bases from V and 4 bases from J, with 23 bases between. Germline V gene data show CDR1 as SGHTA and CDR2 as FQGNSA. The CDR3 sequence is 18 residues long. CDR3 loop: CASSLGGNPRRYNEKLFF. In DNA, the CDR3 is TGTGCCAGCAGCCTGGGGGGAAATCCCCGCCGGTATAATGAAAAACTGTTTTTT.

This clone was counted between two and nine times. The chain uses TRBV9 and TRBJ1-5; TRBD1 is a possible D gene (6 bases). Trimming cost V 4 bases and J 5 bases, with 16 bases left between them. Germline-derived CDR1 and CDR2 are SGDLS and YYNGEE. The CDR3 totals 15 residues. Here the CDR3 DNA reads TGTGCCAGCAGCCTGGCGGGGGGCAAGGATCAGCCCCAGCATTTT. Its protein product is CASSLAGGKDQPQHF.